This TCR beta chain was observed in a study of blood T cells in healthy people across ages (dated by TCRdb to 2014 to 2015). About the full investigation: In model experiments, roughly one uniquely barcoded TCR beta cDNA molecule per two T cells was captured by template switching. The study measured age-related changes in TCR beta repertoire diversity using deep sequencing normalized with unique cDNA molecular identifiers. The donors were split into four age groups: young (average about 16 years), middle-aged (roughly 40), aged (62) and long-lived (82). To avoid experimental bias, donors of different ages were distributed randomly across sequencing lanes. The study analyzed two additional independent replicas of 1 million unique cDNA reads from the same blood draw for two donors, one aged 18 to 29 and one aged 80 or older.

What the authors observed across the whole study: There was a strong correlation between observed TCR beta diversity and the percentage of naive T cells measured by flow cytometry. As age increased, observed TCR beta diversity per million T cells dropped in a roughly linear way, and a significant reduction was already evident by age approximately 40. Estimates of total diversity from one million sequenced T cells were regarded as lower bounds and underestimates. Compared with the aged group, more naive CD4+ T cells, fewer expanded clones and increased TCR diversity were shown by the long-lived group, suggesting age selection. Because the CMV infection status of the donors was unknown, age-related changes in expanded clonotypes may potentially have been confounded. Conclusive comparison of naive and antigen-experienced compartments was prevented by the profiling of bulk unsorted PBMCs.

The method behind the library was 5' RACE. These reads were obtained on an Illumina HiSeq 2500. The second PCR ran for roughly 6 to 11 cycles and used a J-beta primer mix along with a sample-barcoded 5' primer. Each TCR beta cDNA molecule received a unique molecular identifier from a template-switch 5' adaptor carrying 12 random nucleotides. Each sample yielded at least 3 million CDR3-containing paired-end reads. First-strand cDNA was synthesized from all RNA with the Mint cDNA synthesis kit, primed by a TRBC-specific oligonucleotide. After uracil-DNA glycosylase treatment, a first 18-cycle PCR used universal primers M1SS and BC2_uni_R on all cDNA. Regarding the original processing steps: Normalization of each sample was performed by random selection of 1 million high-quality reads, each carrying a distinct molecular identifier. Reads sharing molecular identifiers were discarded rather than binned into consensus sequences. MiTCR, run with a Q25 quality threshold and the strictest error-elimination algorithm, handled CDR3 identification, clonotype clustering and error correction. A nonparametric unseen species model using Euler transformation provided a lower-bound estimate of total TCR beta diversity. The raw public reads went through TCRdb reprocessing: fastp at Q25, MiXCR clone calling, in-frame beta chains kept. Rows with one shared CDR3 protein collapse into an entry with the most common genes and DNA. These V and J calls are TCRdb output, not the study's own analysis. Within this sample are about 640,000 distinct CDR3 sequences, with about 30% of them counted one time only. The biggest ten clones account for 15% to 18% of the sample.

The donors were roughly 39 Caucasian individuals from Russia, aged roughly 6 to 90 years, who were systemically healthy. Each donor gave ten milliliters of peripheral blood, collected into EDTA-treated Vacutainer tubes. Ficoll-Paque density-gradient centrifugation was used to isolate PBMCs, with at least 6 million obtained per sample. Trizol reagent was used to extract total RNA from PBMCs, with at least 6 micrograms per sample. Naive CD45RAhigh/CD27high T cell percentages were measured by flow cytometry on a PBMC aliquot from every donor. The germline V gene provides CDR1 MNHNS and CDR2 SASEGT. The CDR3 goes from the cysteine to the phenylalanine over 15 residues. The entry retains the CDR3 DNA only, 45 bases that are in frame from base 1. This clonotype was detected ten times or more. Its antigen has not been determined. Within one base of it there is no much larger clone, and no base qualities were kept.

The TCR was taken from a woman older than 75 in good health. The rearrangement combines TRBV6-1 with TRBJ2-5; 13 central bases correspond to TRBD2. TRBJ2-7 matches the DNA end more closely, so the J call is doubtful. Sequencing was done on a sample of blood. The DNA is as follows: TGTGCCAGCAGTCTGACTAGCGGGGGGTATCTCGAGCAGTACTTC. Its translation is CASSLTSGGYLEQYF.